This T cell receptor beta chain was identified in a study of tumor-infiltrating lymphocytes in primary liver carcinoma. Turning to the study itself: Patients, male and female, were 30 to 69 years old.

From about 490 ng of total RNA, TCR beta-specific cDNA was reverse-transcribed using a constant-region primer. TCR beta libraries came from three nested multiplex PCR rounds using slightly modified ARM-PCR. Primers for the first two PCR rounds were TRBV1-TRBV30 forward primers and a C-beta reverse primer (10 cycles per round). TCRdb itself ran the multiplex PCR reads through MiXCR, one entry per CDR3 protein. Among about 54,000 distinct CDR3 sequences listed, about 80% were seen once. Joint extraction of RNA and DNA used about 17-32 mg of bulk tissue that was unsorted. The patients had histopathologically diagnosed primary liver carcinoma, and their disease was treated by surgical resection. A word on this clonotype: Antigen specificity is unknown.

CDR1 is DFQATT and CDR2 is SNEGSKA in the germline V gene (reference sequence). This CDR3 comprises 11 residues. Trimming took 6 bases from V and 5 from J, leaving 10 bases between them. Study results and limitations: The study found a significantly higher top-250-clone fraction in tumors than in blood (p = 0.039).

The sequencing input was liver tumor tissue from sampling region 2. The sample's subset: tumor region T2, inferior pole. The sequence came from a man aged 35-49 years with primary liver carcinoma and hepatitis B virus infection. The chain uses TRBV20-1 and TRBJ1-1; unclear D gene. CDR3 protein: CSAPDRTEAFF. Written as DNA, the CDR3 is TGCAGTGCCCCGGATAGAACTGAAGCTTTCTTT.